What follows are 28 T cell receptor beta chains derived from one specimen sequenced in a study of human T cells and chemical hapten exposure. The time point denotes: patch test 3, about 24 weeks after DPC sensitization. Indicated treatment: therapeutic diphenylcyclopropenone sensitization with weekly scalp DPC. Each CDR3 protein is one row after TCRdb ran MiXCR on the RACE reads. The data show 120,000 or so distinct CDR3 sequences, with 10% to 12% seen just once and 2% to 2.5% held by the top ten. The sequenced sample was whole blood, obtained in connection with sensitization to the hapten diphenylcyclopropenone (DPC). The receptors derive from a woman aged 50 to 60 with alopecia areata. Some clones in this sample may be carry-over from other donors' samples.

This clonotype has only a few counts. The chain recombines TRBV29-1 with TRBJ1-6; TRBD1 aligns across 8 bases. The CDR3 contains 13 residues. Germline trimming cut 6 bases from V and 7 bases from J; bases unmatched to any gene: 5. CDR1 is SQVTM and CDR2 is ANQGSEA in the germline V gene. CDR3 sequence reads: CSVQDRANSPLHF. The CDR3 DNA sequence: TGCAGCGTACAGGACAGGGCAAATTCACCCCTCCACTTT.

This clonotype was detected only a few times. The chain recombines TRBV28 with TRBJ2-1, with 9 bases that match TRBD2. Germline assignment: CDR1 MDHEN and CDR2 SYDVKM. The CDR3 is made up of 15 amino acids. The V and J ends lost 6 bases and 3 bases, in that order; junction bases with no gene match: 6. This CDR3 reads CASSPAGGFYNEQFF. The CDR3, as DNA: TGTGCCAGCAGCCCAGCGGGAGGATTCTACAATGAGCAGTTCTTC.

In its sample, this clonotype was seen many times. The V gene is TRBV15, the J gene TRBJ2-3; TRBD1 might be the D (5 bases). Germline V gene data show CDR1 as LNHNV and CDR2 as YYDKDF (reference sequence). Trimming took 1 base from V and 1 from J, leaving 9 bases between them. The CDR3 spans 15 residues. The DNA for the CDR3 is TGTGCCACCAGCAGAGCGGACATGGGCACAGATACGCAGTATTTT. Its protein is CATSRADMGTDTQYF.

On this clonotype itself: This clone may be a read error of a much larger clone one base away. V is TRBV7-2 and J is TRBJ2-7; D is perhaps TRBD1 (5 bases). V was clipped by 5 bases and J by 8 bases, with 22 bases between them. This CDR3 is built from 15 residues. Germline CDR1 is SGHTA and CDR2 is FQGNSA. CDR3 nucleotides: TGTGCCAGCAGCCTTGGACCGATAGTCCCGGACAAGCAGTACTTC. The encoded protein is CASSLGPIVPDKQYF.

This clonotype was counted a few times. The V gene is TRBV4-2, the J gene TRBJ1-1, with D possibly being TRBD1 (5 bases). This CDR3 is 13 amino acids long. Germline assignment: CDR1 LGHNA and CDR2 YNFKEQ. V lost 6 bases and J lost 4, with 12 bases in between. CDR3 nucleotides: TGTGCCAGCAGAGGGGAAGGGGCCACTGAAGCTTTCTTT. Protein sequence: CASRGEGATEAFF.

This clonotype was seen more than once but under ten times. The chain links TRBV6-5 to TRBJ1-2; weak D call: TRBD1 (5 bases). V shed 2 bases and J shed 6 bases, with 10 bases lying between them. Germline CDR1 and CDR2: MNHEY and SVGAGI. The CDR3 is 13 residues long. In nucleotides, the CDR3 is TGTGCCAGCAGTTACACAGACAGTCATGGCTACACCTTC. Translating gives CASSYTDSHGYTF.

This clonotype was recorded many times. The rearrangement joins TRBV6-5 to TRBJ2-1; D is undetermined. Germline CDR1 and CDR2: MNHEY and SVGAGI. Trimming stripped 5 bases from V and 1 base from J, with 12 bases between. The CDR3 spans 15 residues. CDR3 region: CASSTSGGSYNEQFF. CDR3 DNA: TGTGCCAGCAGTACCTCCGGTGGGTCCTACAATGAGCAGTTCTTC.

The rearrangement joins TRBV5-1 to TRBJ2-7; D not resolved. Trimming removed 0 bases from V and 0 bases from J, with 7 bases in between. From germline, CDR1 is SGHRS and CDR2 YFSETQ. The CDR3 loop spans 14 amino acids. CDR3 amino acids: CASSLDLNSYEQYF. CDR3 bases: TGCGCCAGCAGCTTGGATCTTAACTCCTACGAGCAGTACTTC.

This chain links TRBV10-2 with TRBJ2-7; the D is unclear. V was clipped by 2 bases and J by 3 bases, with 11 bases between them. The CDR3 has 14 residues. The germline gives CDR1 WSHSY, CDR2 SAAADI. The CDR3 protein is CASSEVLRIYEQYF. The DNA for the CDR3 is TGCGCCAGCAGTGAGGTTCTCAGAATCTACGAGCAGTACTTC.

This chain uses TRBV7-2 with TRBJ1-2; D not certain. V was clipped by 1 base and J by 8 bases, with 17 bases between them. The germline CDR1 and CDR2 sequences are SGHTA and FQGNSA. The CDR3 is made up of 15 amino acids. The CDR3 is CASSLGSGPPVGYTF. For the CDR3, the DNA is TGTGCCAGCAGCTTAGGGTCTGGGCCCCCCGTCGGCTACACCTTC.

This clonotype was counted many times. The chain employs TRBV12-3 or TRBV12-4 and TRBJ1-4; possibly TRBD1 for D (5 bases). V was pared by 3 bases and J by 4 bases, with 9 bases between. This CDR3 has 14 amino acids. The CDR3 nucleotides are TGTGCCAGCAGTTTGGGGCGGTTTAATGAAAAACTGTTTTTT. Residues: CASSLGRFNEKLFF.

This clonotype was observed a few times. The J gene is TRBJ2-3, the V gene TRBV20-1, with D uncertain. V was clipped by 5 bases and J by 0 bases, with 6 bases between them. This CDR3 contains 12 residues. Germline V CDR1 and CDR2: DFQATT, SNEGSKA (reference sequence). CDR3 sequence (DNA): TGCAGTGCTGCAGACAGCACAGATACGCAGTATTTT. Its translation: CSAADSTDTQYF.

This clonotype was observed a handful of times. The rearrangement joins TRBV20-1 to TRBJ1-2; no clear D gene. Germline values: CDR1 DFQATT, CDR2 SNEGSKA (reference sequence). Trimming left V 0 bases short and J 4 bases short, with 6 bases between. The CDR3 spans 12 residues. CDR3 DNA sequence: TGCAGTGCTAGAGAAGGATCCTATGGCTACACCTTC. Its translation: CSAREGSYGYTF.

This clonotype showed up just a few times. CDR3 sequence (DNA): TGTGCCAGCAGCGCGGGAGGAGGGCGAAACACTGAAGCTTTCTTT. This sequence encodes CASSAGGGRNTEAFF. The J gene is TRBJ1-1, the V gene TRBV9, with unresolved D. Trimming took off 3 bases at V and 2 bases at J, with 14 bases between the two ends. This CDR3 contains 15 residues. Germline V gives CDR1 SGDLS, CDR2 YYNGEE.

The CDR3 nucleotides are TGTGCCAGCAGCCCCGCGGGAGCGGGCACTGAAGCTTTCTTT. Amino acid sequence: CASSPAGAGTEAFF. The chain recombines TRBV28 with TRBJ1-1; D is undetermined. Germline V gene data show CDR1 as MDHEN and CDR2 as SYDVKM. The CDR3 contains 14 residues. V shed 6 bases and J shed 4 bases, with 15 bases lying between them.

Ten or more counts support this clonotype. V gene TRBV5-6 combines with J gene TRBJ2-7; D may be TRBD1 (6 bases). This CDR3 is built from 13 residues. Germline V lookup: CDR1 SGHDT, CDR2 YYEEEE. V lost 1 base and J lost 5, with 10 bases in between. CDR3 sequence reads: CASSLPQGNEQYF. The CDR3 bases are TGTGCCAGCAGCTTGCCACAGGGAAACGAGCAGTACTTC.

V gene TRBV19 combines with J gene TRBJ1-5; D is possibly TRBD1 (6 bases). The V gene's germline CDR1 is LNHDA and CDR2 SQIVND (reference sequence). Trimming shortened V by 3 bases and J by 3 bases, and 9 bases separated the two germline ends. The CDR3 is 14 amino acids. The chain's CDR3 is CASSMGHANQPQHF. The CDR3 bases are TGTGCCAGTAGTATGGGACACGCCAATCAGCCCCAGCATTTT.

This clonotype was seen repeatedly, ten times or more. This rearrangement joins TRBV2 to TRBJ2-2; the D gene is possibly TRBD2 (6 bases). Germline values: CDR1 SNHLY, CDR2 FYNNEI. Trimming removed 3 bases at V and 1 base at J, with 9 bases between. There are 15 residues in the CDR3. The CDR3 reads CASSERLGNTGELFF. CDR3 nucleotide sequence: TGTGCCAGCAGTGAGAGACTAGGGAACACCGGGGAGCTGTTTTTT.

Only a few counts were recorded for this clonotype. The J gene is TRBJ2-5, the V gene TRBV6-5; 10 bases agree with TRBD2. In germline, CDR1 is MNHEY, CDR2 SVGAGI. The ends lost 5 bases at V and 4 bases at J; junction bases unmatched: 7. CDR3 length equals 15 residues. The CDR3 DNA follows: TGTGCCAGCAGTCCCAGCGGGAGGGAACGAGAGACCCAGTACTTC. Its protein product is CASSPSGRERETQYF.

This rearrangement joins TRBV28 to TRBJ2-3; the match to TRBD1 covers 10 bases. The CDR3 covers 16 residues. Unmatched junction bases numbered 9, after V lost 6 bases and J lost 3 bases. Germline assignment: CDR1 MDHEN and CDR2 SYDVKM. The CDR3 region has the DNA TGTGCCAGCAGCCCTCAGGGACAGGGGCTTACAGATACGCAGTATTTT. This translates into CASSPQGQGLTDTQYF.

This clonotype was seen more than once but under ten times. The gene calls are TRBV27 and TRBJ2-1, with 8 nucleotides matching TRBD2. After removal of 6 bases from V and 9 bases from J, the junction contained 7 bases not matched to a gene. This CDR3 comprises 13 residues. The germline gives CDR1 MNHEY, CDR2 SMNVEV (reference sequence). The CDR3 sequence: CASSEGSGTEQFF. CDR3 nucleotides: TGTGCCAGCAGCGAAGGTAGCGGGACTGAGCAGTTCTTC.

J is TRBJ2-7 and V is TRBV20-1; tentative D call: TRBD2 (6 bases). The V gene's germline CDR1 is DFQATT and CDR2 SNEGSKA (reference sequence). CDR3 length: 13 residues. Trimming removed 3 bases at V and 5 bases at J, with 14 bases between. CDR3 sequence: CSASFGRVDEQYF. Written as DNA, the CDR3 is TGCAGTGCTAGTTTCGGGAGAGTCGACGAGCAGTACTTC.

This clonotype occurred many times. The chain carries TRBV28 and TRBJ2-1, with 8 bases that match TRBD1. This CDR3 has 15 residues. Germline CDR1 and CDR2: MDHEN and SYDVKM. The V and J ends lost 4 bases and 1 base, in that order; junction bases with no gene match: 3. CDR3 sequence: CASSSGQASYNEQFF. As DNA, the CDR3 is TGTGCCAGCAGTTCGGGACAGGCGTCCTACAATGAGCAGTTCTTC.

This chain joins TRBV20-1 and TRBJ2-7; a possible D gene is TRBD1 (5 bases). Trimming removed 6 bases at V and 0 bases at J, with 15 bases between. CDR3 length: 14 residues. Per the germline V gene, CDR1 is DFQATT and CDR2 is SNEGSKA (reference sequence). The CDR3 bases are TGCAGTGCCGATGGGGCAGATAGCTCCTACGAGCAGTACTTC. It translates to CSADGADSSYEQYF.

This clonotype was counted ten times or more. This chain links TRBV2 with TRBJ2-2; possibly TRBD2 for D (6 bases). CDR1 and CDR2 (germline): SNHLY, FYNNEI. CDR3 length: 16 amino acids. Trimming shortened V by 1 base and J by 6 bases, and 15 bases separated the two germline ends. The CDR3 loop reads CASSEGRRGGAGELFF. The CDR3 bases are TGTGCCAGCAGTGAAGGGCGGAGGGGTGGCGCCGGGGAGCTGTTTTTT.

This clonotype was observed at least ten times. The V call is TRBV20-1, the J call TRBJ1-5; unclear D gene. Per germline, CDR1 DFQATT and CDR2 SNEGSKA (reference sequence). V was cut by 0 bases and J by 5 bases, with 8 bases left in between. There are 13 residues in the CDR3. DNA of the CDR3: TGCAGTGCTAGAGATATGAACGATCAGCCCCAGCATTTT. Translation gives CSARDMNDQPQHF.

By share of the sample, this clonotype is medium-sized. The genes are TRBV4-3 and TRBJ2-7, with 8 nucleotides matching TRBD1. V was pared by 0 bases and J by 5 bases, with 18 bases of the junction left unmatched. The CDR3 extends over 19 amino acids. Germline values: CDR1 LGHNA, CDR2 YSLEER. For the CDR3, the DNA is TGCGCCAGCAGCCAAGATCACGTTCACACCAGACAGGGGAGTCACGAGCAGTACTTC. Residues: CASSQDHVHTRQGSHEQYF.

In this sample, this clonotype turned up a few times. The gene calls are TRBV7-2 and TRBJ2-2; D is perhaps TRBD2 (5 bases). The CDR3 runs 12 residues. V was clipped by 3 bases and J by 6 bases, with 5 bases between them. Germline V lookup: CDR1 SGHTA, CDR2 FQGNSA. CDR3 loop: CASSLDSGELFF. The CDR3 nucleotides are TGTGCCAGCAGCTTGGACTCCGGGGAGCTGTTTTTT.